The present entry profiles one T cell receptor (beta chain) with its context. It has no known antigen specificity. Within one base of it there is no much larger clone, and no base qualities were kept. This record comes from a study of cytomegalovirus exposure and HLA in healthy donors (dated by TCRdb to the late 2010s). Some background on the complete study: According to an earlier analysis of 587 of the donors, about 170 million T cells yielded 120 million or so unique TCR beta sequences and about 300 Gb of sequence data. About 320 gigabases of sequencing data and 80 million or so unique TCR sequences were included in an early release covering around 650 HLA-typed donors. Among the roughly 400 genotyped donors, about 85% belonged to the genetic ancestry cluster associated with self-reported Caucasian donors. The study aimed to test whether signatures of past pathogen exposure could be identified by cataloging public T cell receptors. The T cell repertoires of 666 subjects were profiled by immunosequencing and related to cytomegalovirus serostatus. In addition to the first cohort of 666 subjects, a separate validation cohort of 120 different subjects was used. High-throughput TCR immunosequencing, statistical association of individual TCRs with disease status, and machine learning were combined to predict cytomegalovirus infection status. To study patterns of TCR occurrence, a later analysis re-analyzed previously published TCR beta repertoires from more than 550 donors and added high-resolution HLA genotyping. Rather than using new phenotypic data, the later analysis identified candidate immune exposures from TCR beta sequences and from how often those sequences occurred across donors. To decide whether each TCR beta V gene segment behaved as functional or pseudogenic, an earlier analysis of several hundred of the donors relied on high-throughput TCR beta sequencing. Donor age, sex, ethnicity and CMV serostatus were collected together with the repertoire data. Genome-wide SNP genotypes for about 65% of the 666 donors were used in a later genetic analysis, which treated that subset as a discovery cohort. All discovery cohort repertoires had been generated using a single sequencing platform. HLA typing included class I and class II loci at four-digit resolution. Typing coverage varied by locus: 629-630 donors for A, B, C, DRB1 and DQB1; roughly 510 for DQA1; 606 for DPA1; about 450 for DPB1. Because of strong linkage in the cohort, five DR-DQ haplotypes were treated as single units for association and clustering. Among some 400 genotyped donors of the cohort, an average of about 240,000 unique TCR beta nucleotide sequences was sequenced per donor, of which about 20% were non-productive. The paper's findings and limits, for the study overall: The authors suggested that the approach could potentially be generalized to other disease states and immunological phenotypes. Specific HLA alleles were associated with about 17,000 TCR beta sequences at a false discovery rate of 0.05 in a later analysis. Immune exposure information for the cohort was limited to CMV serostatus. A further reported finding was that TCR beta sequences accurately predicted the HLA-A and HLA-B alleles for most subjects in the first cohort. V-gene and J-gene trimming of TCR beta chains was associated with a missense DCLRE1C variant in a later genetic analysis, and the association was replicated in an independent cohort. The sequencing pipeline was judged likely to have produced a cluster of highly shared sequence variants as a technical artifact. Because counts were too low, about 15 rarely observed V segments, including chromosome 9 orphons, were left out of the earlier analysis of 500 to 650 of the donors. Across donors, most TCR sequences were observed very rarely, whereas some public TCRs were present in many individuals. Because HLA typing was missing for some donors at each locus, association tests included only the typed subset. Correlated functional status among segregating V segments might be attributable to linkage disequilibrium, but an unknown experimental factor could not be ruled out. Roughly uniform sequencing depth across donors was assumed in presence/absence analyses, although this assumption may not hold. Because the 87-base-pair reads could not distinguish some IMGT-functional V segments, including TRBV6-2 and TRBV6-3, those segments were excluded. A few of the identified cytomegalovirus-associated TCR beta chains were confirmed in vitro to be specific for cytomegalovirus antigens. In both the original and validation cohorts, the classifier was reported to diagnose cytomegalovirus status with high specificity and sensitivity. This cohort had only TCR beta chains sequenced, and the lack of alpha or paired-chain data limited which features could be detected. In an earlier analysis of more than 450 of the donors, most TCR beta V segments were observed in productive rearrangements about 87% or about 30% of the time, broadly matching IMGT annotations. In a later genetic analysis, fewer N-insertions in productive TCRs were reported among donors in an Asian-associated ancestry cluster than the roughly 700-donor mean. According to a later analysis, most CMV-associated TCR beta chains appeared to be HLA-restricted, and the HLA associations seemed to be driven largely by CMV exposure. Compared with equally common non-associated chains, HLA-associated TCR beta chains in a later analysis were more clonally expanded and had lower generation probabilities. In a later analysis, TCR association rates were found to vary across HLA loci, with the most associated TCRs seen for DRB1 alleles and the fewest for HLA-C alleles. A total of about 150 TCR beta chains were listed by the study as associated with cytomegalovirus. When HLA alleles, especially DR and DQ, strongly co-occurred, attributing TCR associations to individual alleles was difficult. According to a later analysis, parvovirus B19, influenza, CMV and Epstein-Barr virus appeared linked to several top co-occurrence clusters.

Trimming takes 0 bases off V and 4 bases off J; junction bases not matched to a gene: 8. Per the germline V gene, SGDLS is the CDR1 and YYNGEE is the CDR2. The CDR3 holds 17 amino acids from the cysteine to the phenylalanine. Just the 51-base CDR3 DNA is kept, in frame starting at base 1. The protocol used for the library was the immunoSEQ multiplex PCR assay. For the multiplex PCR, a mixture combining 60 forward primers for TCR Vbeta segments and 13 reverse primers for TCR Jbeta segments was used. Amplification of the CDR3 region of rearranged TCR beta genes was performed with a multiplex PCR assay on genomic DNA. The amplified TCR beta libraries were sequenced on the Illumina HiSeq System as 87-base-pair reads. The authors processed their data as follows. In a later analysis, some 80 million unique TCR beta chains were counted across the roughly 700 repertoires, and approximately 11 million of these chains were shared by at least two donors. Raw reads were error-corrected and collapsed into unique sequences by a nearest-neighbor algorithm in which closely related sequences were merged to remove PCR and sequencing errors. CDR3 sequences were aligned to IMGT reference sequences to assign V, D and J gene segments. Each retained sequence needed at least a six-nucleotide match to both a V gene segment and a J gene segment. A rearrangement counted as productive if the CDR3 had no stop codons and remained in frame with V and J, and every other rearrangement counted as non-productive. Following IMGT convention, CDR3 was defined as the stretch from the second conserved V-encoded cysteine to the conserved J-encoded phenylalanine. The earlier analysis of some 540 of the donors excluded any sequence lacking an unambiguous match to a single V gene segment. In an earlier analysis of 500 to 750 of the donors, V segments were called functional above 56.7% productive rearrangements and were called segregating when the between-donor standard deviation exceeded 5%. A statistical classification framework was built to diagnose cytomegalovirus status from the catalog of TCR beta chain sequences. In a later analysis, TCR nucleotide sequences were compared against IMGT/GENE-DB human TR gene sequences so that V and J genes could be assigned. A later analysis assigned CDR3 sequences and most-parsimonious VDJ recombination scenarios with the TCRdist pipeline. In a later analysis, each TCR beta chain was defined by its CDR3 amino acid sequence together with its V-gene family, and reads without a unique V-gene family were excluded. In a later analysis, a few hundred highly shared, low-generation-probability nucleotide sequences were removed to address suspected cross-contamination and a sequencing artifact. A later analysis calculated a clonal expansion index for each public chain from normalized within-repertoire ranks of inferred template counts. In a later analysis, generation probabilities were computed with a VDJ recombination model fitted to out-of-frame rearrangements, and the resulting probabilities were checked against IGoR. In a later analysis, hypergeometric tests were used to score TCR-TCR, TCR-HLA and TCR-CMV co-occurrence, with a repertoire-size bias correction applied to TCR pairs. In a later analysis, false discovery rates were estimated by permuting HLA or CMV assignments 20 times. In a later analysis, co-occurring TCRs were grouped with DBSCAN, and TCRdist sequence similarity was added when clustering was performed within HLA-allele-positive subsets. Repertoires with fewer than 30,000 or more than 120,000 public chains, plus five repertoires with anomalous nucleotide sharing, were excluded from co-occurrence clustering. TCRdb took this table from immuneACCESS and kept in-frame rearrangements with V and J called. Such tables lack part of the clones; where checked against another copy, unresolved V genes explain under half of the gap, and the rest is unexplained. V and J calls and clone size follow that table, whereas D and trimming were derived from the DNA. This sample holds 100,000 to 120,000 clones; about 78% were observed only once. Jointly, the top ten make up 1% to 1.5% of the sample.

In total, 600 or so healthy bone marrow donors made up the cohort. Cohort members were all nominally healthy when sampled, although unrecorded immune exposures were likely present. The donor tested CMV seronegative, placing the donor among the 350 to 400 seronegative members of the cohort. Every donor gave a peripheral blood sample, and the peripheral blood mononuclear cells from that sample were used for TCR beta sequencing. The Qiagen DNeasy Blood Extraction Kit was used to extract genomic DNA from the blood cell samples. The receptor was derived from a man aged 25 to 40 in good health and CMV-seronegative. The receptor chain draws on TRBV9 and TRBJ2-3, and 10 bases in between align with TRBD2. The sample consisted of PBMCs. This receptor carries the CDR3 CASSVGPSGSGSDTQYF. The DNA sequence reads TGTGCCAGCAGCGTAGGTCCTAGCGGGAGTGGGTCAGATACGCAGTATTTT.